The present entry profiles one TCR beta chain with its context. TCRdb keeps only in-frame clones here, not all; method: immunoSEQ multiplex PCR. This table holds roughly 300,000 clones, over 70% found once. This specimen comes from a study of shared clonotypes between healthy human individuals. Trimming took 0 bases from V and 2 from J, leaving 9 bases between them. CDR3 length: 15 residues. Germline V gene sequence: CDR1 KGHSH, CDR2 LQKENI. The specimen sequenced was memory CD4+ T cells sorted from blood. Subset noted: CD45RA-negative fraction. This clonotype originated in a young man in good health. J is TRBJ2-3 and V is TRBV18; maybe TRBD1 (6 bases). The chain's CDR3 is CASSPPRGYTDTQYF. The DNA for the CDR3 is TGTGCCAGCTCACCACCGAGGGGGTACACAGATACGCAGTATTTT.